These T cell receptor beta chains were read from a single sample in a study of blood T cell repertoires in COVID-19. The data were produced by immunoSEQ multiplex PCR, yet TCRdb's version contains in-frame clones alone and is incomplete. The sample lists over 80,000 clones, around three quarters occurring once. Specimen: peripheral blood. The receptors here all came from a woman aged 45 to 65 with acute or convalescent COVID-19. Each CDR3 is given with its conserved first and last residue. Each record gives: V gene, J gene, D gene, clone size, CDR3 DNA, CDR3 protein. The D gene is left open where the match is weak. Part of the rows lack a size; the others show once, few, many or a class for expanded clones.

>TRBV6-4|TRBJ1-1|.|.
TGTGCCAGCAGTGAATCCGGGGGAGTGGGGGAGACTTTCTTT
CASSESGGVGETFF
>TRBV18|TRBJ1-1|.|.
TGTGCCAGCTCCCACAGTAGAGACCTGAACACTGAAGCTTTCTTT
CASSHSRDLNTEAFF
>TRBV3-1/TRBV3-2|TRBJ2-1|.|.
TGTGCCAGCAGCCAAACAGAAGATGAGCAGTTCTTC
CASSQTEDEQFF
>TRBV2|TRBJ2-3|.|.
TGTGCCAGCAGTAGGGACTTCTCAGATACGCAGTATTTT
CASSRDFSDTQYF
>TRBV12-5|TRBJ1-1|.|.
TGTGCTAGTGGCTGGGACACCGGTACTGAAGCTTTCTTT
CASGWDTGTEAFF
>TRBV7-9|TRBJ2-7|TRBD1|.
TGTGCCAGCAGCTGGAGGGGGACAGGGATACACGAGCAGTACTTC
CASSWRGTGIHEQYF
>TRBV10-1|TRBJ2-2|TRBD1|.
TGCGCCAGCAGAACAGGGGTGTTAACGAACACCGGGGAGCTGTTTTTT
CASRTGVLTNTGELFF
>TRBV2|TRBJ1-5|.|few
TGTGCCAGCAGTGGAGATAACTATAGCAATCAGCCCCAGCATTTT
CASSGDNYSNQPQHF
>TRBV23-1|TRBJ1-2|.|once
TGCGCCAGCAGTCAATCCCGTACAGGGAATGGCTACACCTTC
CASSQSRTGNGYTF
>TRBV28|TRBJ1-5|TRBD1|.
TGTGCCAGCAGTCCCTCAGAAGGACAGGGGGGTCAGCCCCAGCATTTT
CASSPSEGQGGQPQHF
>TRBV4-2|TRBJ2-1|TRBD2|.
TGTGCCAGCAGCCATTCCGGACTAGCGGGGGGGAGGACCTACAATGAGCAGTTCTTC
CASSHSGLAGGRTYNEQFF
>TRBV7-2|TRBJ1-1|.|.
TGTGCCAGCAGCACGGACAGGAACACTGAAGCTTTCTTT
CASSTDRNTEAFF
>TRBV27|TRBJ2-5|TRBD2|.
TGTGCCAGCAGTTCCGGACTAGGGTGGGAGACCCAGTACTTC
CASSSGLGWETQYF
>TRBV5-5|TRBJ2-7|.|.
TGTGCCAGCAGCTTGGTGCGACAGTCCTCCTACGAGCAGTACTTC
CASSLVRQSSYEQYF
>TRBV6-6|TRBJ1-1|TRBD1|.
TGTGCCAGCAGTTCGACAGGGCTCACTGAAGCTTTCTTT
CASSSTGLTEAFF
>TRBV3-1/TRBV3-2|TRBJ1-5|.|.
TGTGCCAGCAGCTTAAAACAGGGACAGCCCCAGCATTTT
CASSLKQGQPQHF
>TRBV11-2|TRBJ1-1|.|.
TGTGCCAGCAGCTTAGATCCCCCCGGTATGAACACTGAAGCTTTCTTT
CASSLDPPGMNTEAFF
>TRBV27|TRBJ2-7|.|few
TGTGCCAGCAAGCTTGGGCCAGCGGCCTACGAGCAGTACTTC
CASKLGPAAYEQYF
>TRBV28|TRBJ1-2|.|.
TGTGCCAGCAGTTTGGTGACCCCGGGACAACATTATGGCTACACCTTC
CASSLVTPGQHYGYTF
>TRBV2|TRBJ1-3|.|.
TGTGCCAGCCATGGGGGGAGCCCTGGAAACACCATATATTTT
CASHGGSPGNTIYF
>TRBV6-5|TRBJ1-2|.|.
TGTGCCAGCAGTTACATGGGAGGCAATGGCTACACCTTC
CASSYMGGNGYTF
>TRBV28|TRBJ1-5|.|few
TGTGCCAGCAGTTTAACAGGAAATCAGCCCCAGCATTTT
CASSLTGNQPQHF
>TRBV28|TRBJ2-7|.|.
TGTGCCAGCAGTTTCGGGACTGACGAGCAGTACTTC
CASSFGTDEQYF
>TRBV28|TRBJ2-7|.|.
TGTGCCAGCAGTTTAGAGGGTGGCGAGCAGTACTTC
CASSLEGGEQYF
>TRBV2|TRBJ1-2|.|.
TGTGCCAGCAGTGAGGGAAGGGGTCTGTATGGCTACACCTTC
CASSEGRGLYGYTF
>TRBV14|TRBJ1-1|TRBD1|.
TGTGCCAGCAGCGGCAGTTGGGGACAGGGGAACACTGAAGCTTTCTTT
CASSGSWGQGNTEAFF
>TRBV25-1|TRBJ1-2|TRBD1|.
TGTGCCAGCAGTATTCCCGGGACAGGGACCTACACCTTC
CASSIPGTGTYTF
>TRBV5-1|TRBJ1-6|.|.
TGCGCCAGCAGCATCCAGGAAAATTCACCCCTCCACTTT
CASSIQENSPLHF
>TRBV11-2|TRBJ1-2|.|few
TGTGCCAGCAGCTTAGATCGTAACTATGGCTACACCTTC
CASSLDRNYGYTF
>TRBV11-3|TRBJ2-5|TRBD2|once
TGTGCCAGCAGCCCGGGGGGCCAAGAGACCCAGTACTTC
CASSPGGQETQYF
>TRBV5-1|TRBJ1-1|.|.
TGCGCCAGCAGCTTGGCGGTTTCTCAGGACATCCTGTACACTGAAGCTTTCTTT
CASSLAVSQDILYTEAFF
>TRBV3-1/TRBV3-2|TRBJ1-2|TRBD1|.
TGTGCCAGCAGCCAAGCTTCAGGGGGGAACTATGGCTACACCTTC
CASSQASGGNYGYTF
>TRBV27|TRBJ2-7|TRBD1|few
TGTGCCAGCAGTTTGGGACAGGGGGCTAGAGAGCAGTACTTC
CASSLGQGAREQYF
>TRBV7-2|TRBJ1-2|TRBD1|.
TGTGCCAGCAGCTTAGGGAACAGGGGTAATGGCTACACCTTC
CASSLGNRGNGYTF
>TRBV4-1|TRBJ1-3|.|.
TGCGCCAGCAGCCAAGTACTGGTCGCCAACACCATATATTTT
CASSQVLVANTIYF
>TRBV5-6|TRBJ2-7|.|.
TGTGCCAGCAGCCGACAGGAAGGGAACCTCGAGCAGTACTTC
CASSRQEGNLEQYF
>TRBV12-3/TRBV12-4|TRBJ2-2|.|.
TGTGCCAGCAGTTCGACGGCGGCCGGGGAGCTGTTTTTT
CASSSTAAGELFF
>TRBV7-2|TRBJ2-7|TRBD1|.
TGTGCCAGCAGCCCGCGGACAGGGCTTGGCGAGCAGTACTTC
CASSPRTGLGEQYF
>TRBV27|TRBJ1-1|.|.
TGTGCCAGCAGCCCCCCGGGGGTGGGCACTGAAGCTTTCTTT
CASSPPGVGTEAFF
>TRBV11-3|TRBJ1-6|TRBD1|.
TGTGCCAGCAGCTTAGATGGGACAGACGGTTCACCCCTCCACTTT
CASSLDGTDGSPLHF
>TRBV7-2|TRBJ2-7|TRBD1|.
TGTGCCAGCAGCGCAAACAGGGGCCCCTACGAGCAGTACTTC
CASSANRGPYEQYF
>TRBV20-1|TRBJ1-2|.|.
TGCAGTGCTCCTTATCTAGCCGGCTACACCTTC
CSAPYLAGYTF
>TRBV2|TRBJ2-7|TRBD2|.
TGTGCCAGCAGAAGTAGCGGGTTCTCCTACGAGCAGTACTTC
CASRSSGFSYEQYF
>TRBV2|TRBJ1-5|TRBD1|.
TGTGCCAGCACAGGGGGCGGCAATCAGCCCCAGCATTTT
CASTGGGNQPQHF
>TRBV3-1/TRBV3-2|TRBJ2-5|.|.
TGTGCCAGCGGACACCACACTCCAGGGAAAGAGACCCAGTACTTC
CASGHHTPGKETQYF
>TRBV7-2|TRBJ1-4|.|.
TGTGCCAGCAGCGCCGGGACATATGAAAAACTGTTTTTT
CASSAGTYEKLFF